The 2 T cell receptor beta chains listed next were all sequenced from one sample in a study of cytomegalovirus exposure and HLA in healthy donors. The study ran its PCR with 60 Vbeta and 13 Jbeta primers. Generated by immunoSEQ multiplex PCR, the TCRdb table keeps only in-frame clones and is missing some. Of 190,000 or so clones detected, around three quarters appear once; the ten largest clones hold 0.6% to 0.7%. The sequencing input was PBMCs. These receptors were collected from a boy aged 10-17 years in good health and CMV-seronegative.

DNA for the CDR3: TGTGCCAGCAGCTTAGATGGGACACTAGGCACAGATACGCAGTATTTT. This codes for CASSLDGTLGTDTQYF. This rearrangement joins TRBV7-2 to TRBJ2-3, with a tentative D call TRBD1 (6 bases). Trimming stripped 1 base from V and 1 base from J, with 12 bases between. This CDR3 spans 16 amino acids. Germline V gene sequence: CDR1 SGHTA, CDR2 FQGNSA.

The chain has TRBV19 and TRBJ2-1; 9 bases agree with TRBD2. The junction had 12 bases not matched to a gene; V was cut back by 10 bases and J by 5 bases. Germline V gene lookup returns CDR1 LNHDA and CDR2 SQIVND (reference sequence). The CDR3 runs to 15 residues. This CDR3 is CATKASSGVHNEQFF. Here the CDR3 DNA reads TGTGCCACCAAAGCATCTAGCGGGGTACACAATGAGCAGTTCTTC. Looking up the rest from reference TRBV19 and TRBJ2-1 gives the full variable domain: DGGITQSPKYLFRKEGQNVTLSCEQNLNHDAMYWYRQDPGQGLRLIYYSQIVNDFQKGDIAEGYSVSREKKESFPLTVTSAQKNPTAFYLCATKASSGVHNEQFFGPGTRLTVL.